This T cell receptor beta chain was identified during a study of memory CD4+ T cells and cytomegalovirus serostatus. Study-level points and caveats: 67 of 164 known CMV-associated TCRbeta sequences appeared in CD4+ memory. Suggested: most of the CMV-linked TCR signature lies in CD4+ memory cells.

The ends were cut back, 0 bases at V and 0 bases at J, with 5 bases in the middle. Germline V gene lookup returns CDR1 SSHAT and CDR2 FNYEAQ (reference sequence). The CDR3 has 14 amino acids. As to this clone: Its antigen is unknown.

Assay used: immunoSEQ multiplex PCR; TCRdb lists only in-frame clones, some missing. The profile shows roughly 50,000 clones, roughly 84% of them singletons. Single viable CD3+CD4+CD8-CD45RO+ cells were sorted as the memory CD4+ T cells. The V gene is TRBV7-7, the J gene TRBJ2-5; D is ambiguous. Sequencing was performed on memory CD4+ T cells from blood. The TCR sequence derives from an adult in good health and CMV-seronegative. Some clones in this sample may be carry-over from other donors' samples. The DNA of the CDR3 is TGTGCCAGCAGCTTAGCGGCCCACCAAGAGACCCAGTACTTC. Translated: CASSLAAHQETQYF.